This T cell receptor beta chain was captured in a study of blood T cell repertoires in COVID-19. The wider study: Both acute and convalescent COVID-19 samples were obtained from the United States, Italy and Spain. Sample material is recorded as cDNA or gDNA derived from T cells, B-cell-depleted T cells, or PBMCs.

While infection was still active, Seattle patients were enrolled and then followed longitudinally. The length of the CDR3 is 15 residues. Trimming at V came to 0 bases and at J to 6 bases, leaving 6 bases not matched to a gene. CDR1 and CDR2 (germline): SGHRS, YFSETQ. Clones were read by immunoSEQ multiplex PCR, and TCRdb kept only the in-frame ones, dropping some. Of about 70,000 clones listed, 65% to 90% were seen once; the top ten hold around 6.9%. The sequencing sample was made of peripheral blood. The source is a man aged 25 to 40 with COVID-19, enrolled during active disease. The chain joins TRBV5-1 to TRBJ2-7; 10 bases are a match to TRBD1. The CDR3 DNA is TGCGCCAGCAGCTTGGGACAGGGGGCCTCTGGCGAGCAGTACTTC. Its translation: CASSLGQGASGEQYF.